This TCR beta chain came from a study of response to subunit inactivated influenza vaccine. TCRdb analysed the RT-PCR reads with MiXCR anew, one entry per CDR3 protein. The sample has 490,000 or so distinct CDR3 sequences, about 8% seen once. Germline loops: CDR1 SGHNT, CDR2 YYREEE (reference sequence). Trimming cost V 4 bases and J 3 bases; bases outside gene matches: 7. This CDR3 region has 16 residues. Points from the study as a whole: There was a suggestion from the authors that each seasonal influenza vaccination recruits few new T cells.

A word on this clonotype: As yet, its antigen is unknown.

The specimen comprised PBMCs from blood, sampled less than 30 months after vaccination. The origin of this receptor is a man aged 50 to 69 who received an inactivated influenza vaccine. The J gene is TRBJ1-1, the V gene TRBV5-4; 12 bases are a match to TRBD1. DNA of the CDR3: TGTGCCAGCAGCCGACCGGGACAGGGGGCGGACACTGAAGCTTTCTTT. This codes for CASSRPGQGADTEAFF.